This TCR beta chain is drawn from a study of cytomegalovirus exposure and HLA in healthy donors. The wider study: Out of 150 million to 200 million T cells, an earlier analysis found 117 million unique TCR beta sequences in total. Of 350 to 400 genotyped donors, 75% to 90% grouped in the Caucasian-associated ancestry cluster.

Amplification used 60 Vbeta primers and 13 Jbeta primers. The method was immunoSEQ multiplex PCR; TCRdb's version includes in-frame clones alone and lacks a portion of them. This table has 200,000 to 250,000 clones, around 73% appearing once. The study, taken as a whole, reports: In a later analysis, the majority of CMV-associated beta chains seemingly showed HLA restriction. The productive fraction for most TCR beta V segments was about 87% or about 30% in an earlier analysis.

The germline V gene has CDR1 MNHEY and CDR2 SMNVEV (reference sequence). The V end lost 4 bases, the J end lost 3 bases, and 16 bases lay between the germline ends. This CDR3 region has 16 residues. Points on this clone: Its antigen is not known.

Material: PBMCs. The TCR was taken from a male donor in good health and CMV-seronegative. The chain employs TRBV27 and TRBJ2-1; D is possibly TRBD1 (8 bases). The DNA for the CDR3 is TGTGCCAGCAGTTCTTACAGGGGGGGTTTCTACAATGAGCAGTTCTTC. Protein product: CASSSYRGGFYNEQFF.